The following is a T cell receptor beta chain sequence with its context. This entry comes from a study of blood T cell repertoires in COVID-19. Study overall: The United States, Italy and Spain were the sources of the acute and convalescent COVID-19 samples. PBMCs, B-cell-depleted T cells, or T cells provided the cDNA or gDNA that made up the material.

In the source study's methods: Scientists estimated how many nucleated cells there were by amplifying reference gene primers. Method: immunoSEQ multiplex PCR; TCRdb's copy keeps in-frame clones and lacks some. V, J and clone size reflect that table, while D and trimming were determined from the DNA. The sample has about 170,000 clones, roughly four fifths seen once. This CDR3 comprises 14 residues. Germline V gene sequence: CDR1 SQVTM, CDR2 ANQGSEA. V lost 6 bases, J lost 0 bases, and 4 bases stayed unmatched. Followed longitudinally, the Seattle patients had been enrolled during active infection. The rearrangement uses TRBV29-1 and TRBJ1-4, with TRBD1 matching over 7 bases. The receptor was derived from a woman of 80 years or more with COVID-19, enrolled during active disease. Material for sequencing was peripheral blood. CDR3 nucleotides: TGCAGCGTCGCCGGGACAGCAACTAATGAAAAACTGTTTTTT. Protein product: CSVAGTATNEKLFF.